The present entry profiles one TCR beta chain with its context. Its antigen is as yet unknown. PCR amplification relied on 60 Vbeta primers (plus 13 Jbeta primers). TCRdb keeps only in-frame clones here, not all; method: immunoSEQ multiplex PCR. The table includes some 89,000 clones, about two thirds detected once. V was trimmed by 6 bases and J by 1 base, leaving 16 bases between them. The germline gives CDR1 MNHEY, CDR2 SVGAGI. The CDR3 contains 15 residues. This sample is part of a study of cytomegalovirus exposure and HLA in healthy donors. Study context: An earlier analysis found some 100 million unique TCR beta sequences from about 190 million T cells. Of roughly 400 genotyped donors, 75% to 90% grouped in the Caucasian-associated ancestry cluster.

Study-wide results and caveats: Sequencing artifact likely explains a cluster of highly shared sequence variants. An analysis that came later showed most CMV-associated TCR beta chains appearing HLA-restricted.

The receptor's source is a man in his sixties in good health and CMV-seronegative. Sequencing was done on a sample of PBMCs. This chain joins TRBV6-5 and TRBJ2-7, with a weak D call TRBD2 (5 bases). Here the CDR3 DNA reads TGTGCCAGCAGCATAGCGCGAGGGTTTTCCTACGAGCAGTACTTC. Encoded protein: CASSIARGFSYEQYF.